The 5 T cell receptor beta chains reported below all come from one sample, sequenced in a study of shared clonotypes between healthy human individuals. Data came from immunoSEQ multiplex PCR; TCRdb stores just in-frame clones and leaves some out. The table records roughly 640,000 clones, less than 98% of them present only once. Sequencing input: naive CD4+ T cells sorted from blood. Subset of the sample: CD45RA+ positively selected. These receptors were collected from a woman aged 25 to 45 in good health.

This clone was seen more than once but under ten times. The same CDR3 is also encoded by other DNA sequences in this sample. The chain is built from TRBV5-1 and TRBJ1-5; D unresolved. V gave up 0 bases and J gave up 0 bases, with 1 base separating them. In germline, CDR1 is SGHRS, CDR2 YFSETQ. The CDR3 runs 13 residues. CDR3 sequence: CASSLDSNQPQHF. The CDR3 bases are TGCGCCAGCAGCTTGGATAGCAATCAGCCCCAGCATTTT.

This chain connects TRBV28 to TRBJ2-7, with TRBD1 identical over 7 bases. V was pared by 4 bases and J by 5 bases, with 14 bases of the junction left unmatched. The CDR3 is made up of 16 amino acids. Per the germline V gene, CDR1 is MDHEN and CDR2 is SYDVKM. The CDR3 spells CASSSGNRGGQDEQYF. The CDR3 DNA follows: TGTGCCAGCAGTTCCGGCAACAGGGGCGGTCAGGACGAGCAGTACTTC.

The gene calls are TRBV5-4 and TRBJ2-3; no reliable D call. Germline V CDR1 and CDR2: SGHNT, YYREEE (reference sequence). V was shortened by 1 base and J by 1 base, with 10 bases between the two germline ends. The CDR3 contains 15 residues. Here the CDR3 reads CASSLSKGRTDTQYF. The DNA of the CDR3 is TGTGCCAGCAGCTTGAGTAAGGGCCGCACAGATACGCAGTATTTT.

V and J are TRBV6-5 and TRBJ1-1; D unresolved. CDR1 is MNHEY, CDR2 SVGAGI, per germline. The CDR3 covers 14 residues. V was pared by 2 bases and J by 1 base, with 8 bases between. The CDR3 nucleotides read TGTGCCAGCAGTTACATATATCCGAACACTGAAGCTTTCTTT. Residues: CASSYIYPNTEAFF.

The J gene is TRBJ2-3, the V gene TRBV6-6, with D possibly being TRBD2 (6 bases). Deletions cut 0 bases from V and 4 bases from J, with 11 bases between. The CDR3 contains 15 residues. Germline V gives CDR1 MNHNY, CDR2 SVGAGI (reference sequence). The CDR3 is CASSYSRGGADTQYF. CDR3 bases: TGTGCCAGCAGTTACTCGAGGGGAGGTGCAGATACGCAGTATTTT.